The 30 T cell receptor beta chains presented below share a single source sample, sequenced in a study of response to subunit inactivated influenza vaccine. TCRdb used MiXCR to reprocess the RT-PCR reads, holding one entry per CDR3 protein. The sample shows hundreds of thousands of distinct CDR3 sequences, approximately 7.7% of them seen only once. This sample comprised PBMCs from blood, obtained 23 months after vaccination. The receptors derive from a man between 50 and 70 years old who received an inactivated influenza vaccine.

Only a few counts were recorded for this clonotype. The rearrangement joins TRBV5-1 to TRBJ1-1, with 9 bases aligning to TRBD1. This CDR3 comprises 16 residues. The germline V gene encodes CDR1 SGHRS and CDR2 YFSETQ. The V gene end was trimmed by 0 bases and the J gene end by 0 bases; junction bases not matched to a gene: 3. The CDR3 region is CASSLGGQGLNTEAFF. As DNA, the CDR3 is TGCGCCAGCAGCTTGGGGGGACAGGGCTTGAACACTGAAGCTTTCTTT.

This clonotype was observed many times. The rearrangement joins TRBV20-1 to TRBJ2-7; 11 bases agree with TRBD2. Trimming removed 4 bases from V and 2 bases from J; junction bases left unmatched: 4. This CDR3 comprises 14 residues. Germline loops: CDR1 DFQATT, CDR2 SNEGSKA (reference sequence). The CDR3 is CSANRLAGTYEQYF. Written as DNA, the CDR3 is TGCAGTGCTAACAGACTAGCGGGAACCTACGAGCAGTACTTC.

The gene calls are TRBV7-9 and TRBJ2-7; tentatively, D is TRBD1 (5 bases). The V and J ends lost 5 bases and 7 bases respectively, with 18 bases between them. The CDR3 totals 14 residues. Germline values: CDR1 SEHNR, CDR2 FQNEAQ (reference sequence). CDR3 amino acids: CASSRDSAVGEQYF. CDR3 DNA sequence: TGTGCCAGCAGCCGCGACAGCGCCGTGGGGGAGCAGTACTTC. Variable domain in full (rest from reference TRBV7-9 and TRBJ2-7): DTGVSQNPRHKITKRGQNVTFRCDPISEHNRLYWYRQTLGQGPEFLTYFQNEAQLEKSRLLSDRFSAERPKGSFSTLEIQRTEQGDSAMYLCASSRDSAVGEQYFGPGTRLTVT.

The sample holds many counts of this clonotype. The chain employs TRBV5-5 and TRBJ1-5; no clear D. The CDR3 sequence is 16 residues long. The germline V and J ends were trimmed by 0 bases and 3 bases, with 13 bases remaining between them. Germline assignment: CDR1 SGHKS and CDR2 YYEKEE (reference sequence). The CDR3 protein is CASSLAGPQVNQPQHF. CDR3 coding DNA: TGTGCCAGCAGCTTGGCCGGGCCCCAAGTCAATCAGCCCCAGCATTTT.

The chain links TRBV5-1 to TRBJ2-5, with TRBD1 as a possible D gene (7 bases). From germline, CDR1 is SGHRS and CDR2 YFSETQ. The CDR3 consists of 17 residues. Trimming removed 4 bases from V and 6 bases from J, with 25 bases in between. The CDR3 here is CASSTTHGGGRLKTQYF. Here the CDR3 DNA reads TGCGCCAGCAGCACGACCCACGGAGGGGGCCGACTTAAGACCCAGTACTTC.

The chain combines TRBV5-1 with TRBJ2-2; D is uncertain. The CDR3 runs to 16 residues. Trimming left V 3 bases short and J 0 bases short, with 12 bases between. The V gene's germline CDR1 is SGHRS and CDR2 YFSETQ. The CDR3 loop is CASSSSAIANTGELFF. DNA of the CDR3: TGCGCCAGCAGCTCCTCAGCAATCGCGAACACCGGGGAGCTGTTTTTT.

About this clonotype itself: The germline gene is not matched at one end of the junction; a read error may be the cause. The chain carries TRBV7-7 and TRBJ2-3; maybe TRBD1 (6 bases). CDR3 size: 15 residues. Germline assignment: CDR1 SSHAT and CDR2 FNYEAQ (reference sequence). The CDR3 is CASSQGQTITDTQYF. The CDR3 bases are TGTGCTAGCAGCCAAGGACAGACTATCACAGATACGCAGTATTTT.

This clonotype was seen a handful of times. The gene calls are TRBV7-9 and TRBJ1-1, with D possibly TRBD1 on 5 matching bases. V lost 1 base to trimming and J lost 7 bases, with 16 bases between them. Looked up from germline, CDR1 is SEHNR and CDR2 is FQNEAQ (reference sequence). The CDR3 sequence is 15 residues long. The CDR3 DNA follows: TGTGCCAGCAGCTTAGTCCAGGGCCTCCGGGGTGAAGCTTTCTTT. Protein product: CASSLVQGLRGEAFF.

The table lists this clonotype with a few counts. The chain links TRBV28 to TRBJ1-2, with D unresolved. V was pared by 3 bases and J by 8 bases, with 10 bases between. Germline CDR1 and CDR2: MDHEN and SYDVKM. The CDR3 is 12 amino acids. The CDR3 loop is CASSFVNRGYTF. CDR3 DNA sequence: TGTGCCAGCAGTTTCGTCAATCGGGGCTACACCTTC.

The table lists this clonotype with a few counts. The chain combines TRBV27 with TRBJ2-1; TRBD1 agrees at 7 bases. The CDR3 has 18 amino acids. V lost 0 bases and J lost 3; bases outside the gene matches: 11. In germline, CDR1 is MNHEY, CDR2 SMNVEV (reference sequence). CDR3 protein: CASSLSLLQGVLYNEQFF. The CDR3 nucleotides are TGTGCCAGCAGTTTATCTTTACTCCAGGGGGTACTCTACAATGAGCAGTTCTTC.

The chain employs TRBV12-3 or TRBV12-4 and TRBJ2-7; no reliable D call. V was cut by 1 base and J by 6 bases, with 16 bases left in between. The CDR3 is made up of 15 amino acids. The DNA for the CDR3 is TGTGCCAGCAGTTTAGTGGCAGGTAAAGGAAGCGAGCAGTACTTC. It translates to CASSLVAGKGSEQYF.

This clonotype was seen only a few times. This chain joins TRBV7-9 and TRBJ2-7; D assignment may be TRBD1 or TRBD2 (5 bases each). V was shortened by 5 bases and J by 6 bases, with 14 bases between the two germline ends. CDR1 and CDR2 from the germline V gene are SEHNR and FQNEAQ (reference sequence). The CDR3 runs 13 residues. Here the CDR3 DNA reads TGTGCCAGCAGCACCCCGGGGCCGGGCGAGCAGTACTTC. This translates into CASSTPGPGEQYF.

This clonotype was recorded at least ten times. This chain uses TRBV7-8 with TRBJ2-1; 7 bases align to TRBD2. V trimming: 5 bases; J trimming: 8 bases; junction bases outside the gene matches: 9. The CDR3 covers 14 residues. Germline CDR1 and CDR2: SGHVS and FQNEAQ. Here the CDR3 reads CASSPRFREDEQFF. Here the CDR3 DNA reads TGTGCCAGCAGCCCACGGTTCCGGGAGGATGAGCAGTTCTTC. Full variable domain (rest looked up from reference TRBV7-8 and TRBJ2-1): GAGVSQSPRYKVAKRGQDVALRCDPISGHVSLFWYQQALGQGPEFLTYFQNEAQLDKSGLPSDRFFAERPEGSVSTLKIQRTQQEDSAVYLCASSPRFREDEQFFGPGTRLTVL.

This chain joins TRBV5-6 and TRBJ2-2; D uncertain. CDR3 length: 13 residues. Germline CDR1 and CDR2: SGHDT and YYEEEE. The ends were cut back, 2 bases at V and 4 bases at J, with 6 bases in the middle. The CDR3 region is CASSFASTGELFF. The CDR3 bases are TGTGCCAGCAGCTTTGCGTCCACCGGGGAGCTGTTTTTT.

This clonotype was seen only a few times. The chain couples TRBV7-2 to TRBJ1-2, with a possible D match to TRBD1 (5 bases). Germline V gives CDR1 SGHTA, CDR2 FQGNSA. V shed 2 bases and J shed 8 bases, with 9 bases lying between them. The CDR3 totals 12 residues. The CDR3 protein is CASSLRGIGYTF. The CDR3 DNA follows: TGTGCCAGCAGCTTAAGGGGCATCGGCTACACCTTC.

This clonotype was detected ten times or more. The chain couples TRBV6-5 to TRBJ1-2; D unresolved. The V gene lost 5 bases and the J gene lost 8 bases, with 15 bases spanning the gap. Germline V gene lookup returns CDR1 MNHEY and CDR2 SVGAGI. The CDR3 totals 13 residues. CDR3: CASSNGVAGGYTF. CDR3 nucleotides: TGTGCCAGCAGTAACGGGGTGGCGGGAGGCTACACCTTC.

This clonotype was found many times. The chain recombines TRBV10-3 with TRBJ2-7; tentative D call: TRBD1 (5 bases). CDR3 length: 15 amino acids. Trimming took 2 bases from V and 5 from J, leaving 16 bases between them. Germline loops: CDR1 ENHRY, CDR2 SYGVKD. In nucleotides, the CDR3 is TGTGCCATCAGTGAGGTTCAGGGTTTCATCAACGAGCAGTACTTC. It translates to CAISEVQGFINEQYF.

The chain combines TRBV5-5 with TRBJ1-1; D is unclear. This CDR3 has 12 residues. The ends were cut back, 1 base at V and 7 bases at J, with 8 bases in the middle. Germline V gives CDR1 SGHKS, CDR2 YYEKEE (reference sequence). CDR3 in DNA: TGTGCCAGCAGCTTGAACCAAGATGAAGCTTTCTTT. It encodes CASSLNQDEAFF.

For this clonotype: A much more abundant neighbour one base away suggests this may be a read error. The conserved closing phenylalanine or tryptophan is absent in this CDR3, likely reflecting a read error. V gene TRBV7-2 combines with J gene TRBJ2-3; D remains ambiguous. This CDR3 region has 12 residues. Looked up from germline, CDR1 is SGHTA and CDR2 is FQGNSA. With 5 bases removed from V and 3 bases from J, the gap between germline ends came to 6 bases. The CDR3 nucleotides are TGTGCCAGCAGCATCATGACAGATACGCAGTATTCT. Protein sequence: CASSIMTDTQYS.

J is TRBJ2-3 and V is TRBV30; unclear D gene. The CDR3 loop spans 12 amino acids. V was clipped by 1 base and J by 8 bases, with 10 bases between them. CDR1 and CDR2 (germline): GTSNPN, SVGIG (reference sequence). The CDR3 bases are TGTGCCTGGAGTGACTTCATCCTTACGCAGTATTTT. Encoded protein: CAWSDFILTQYF.

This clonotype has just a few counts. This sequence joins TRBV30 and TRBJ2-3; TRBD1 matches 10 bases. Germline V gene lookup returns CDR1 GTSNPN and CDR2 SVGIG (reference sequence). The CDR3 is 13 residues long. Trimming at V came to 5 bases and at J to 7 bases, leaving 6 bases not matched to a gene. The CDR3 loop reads CAWAGQGVNTQYF. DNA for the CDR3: TGTGCCTGGGCAGGACAGGGGGTAAATACGCAGTATTTT.

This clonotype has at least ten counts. In DNA form, the CDR3 reads TGTGCCAGCAGTCCACCGGGACAGGGGGTCGCGGCCCAGTACTTC. Its translation: CASSPPGQGVAAQYF. The rearrangement links TRBV12-3 or TRBV12-4 to TRBJ2-5; TRBD1 aligns across 11 bases. CDR3 length: 15 amino acids. V lost 5 bases, J lost 9 bases, and 11 bases stayed unmatched.

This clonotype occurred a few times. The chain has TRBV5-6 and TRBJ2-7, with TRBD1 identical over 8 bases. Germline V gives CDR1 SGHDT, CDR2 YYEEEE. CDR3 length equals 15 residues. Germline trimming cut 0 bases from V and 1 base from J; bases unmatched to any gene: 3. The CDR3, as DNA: TGTGCCAGCAGCTTGGGGACAGGGCTGTCCTACGAGCAGTACTTC. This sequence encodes CASSLGTGLSYEQYF.

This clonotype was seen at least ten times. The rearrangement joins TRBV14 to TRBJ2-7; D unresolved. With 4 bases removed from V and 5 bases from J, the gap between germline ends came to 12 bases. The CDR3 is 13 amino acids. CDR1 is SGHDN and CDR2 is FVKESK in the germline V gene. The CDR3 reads CASSRQNSNEQYF. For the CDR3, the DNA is TGTGCCAGCAGCCGTCAGAACAGCAACGAGCAGTACTTC.

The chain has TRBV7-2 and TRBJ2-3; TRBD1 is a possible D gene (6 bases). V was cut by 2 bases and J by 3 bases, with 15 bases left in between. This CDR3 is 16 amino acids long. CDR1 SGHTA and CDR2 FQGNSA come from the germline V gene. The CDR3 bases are TGTGCCAGCAGCTTACAGGGTAGGGGGTGGACAGATACGCAGTATTTT. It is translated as CASSLQGRGWTDTQYF.

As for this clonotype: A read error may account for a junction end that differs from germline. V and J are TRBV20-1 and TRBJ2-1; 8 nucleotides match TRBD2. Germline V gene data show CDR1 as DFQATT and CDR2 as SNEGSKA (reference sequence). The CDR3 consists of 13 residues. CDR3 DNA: TGCAGTGCTAGCGGGAGGGCCTATAATGAGCAGTTCTTC. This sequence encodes CSASGRAYNEQFF.

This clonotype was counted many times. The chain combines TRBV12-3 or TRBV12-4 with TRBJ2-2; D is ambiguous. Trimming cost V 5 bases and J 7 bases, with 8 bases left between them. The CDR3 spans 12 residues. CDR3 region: CASSISGGELFF. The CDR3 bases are TGTGCCAGCAGTATCTCGGGCGGGGAGCTGTTTTTT.

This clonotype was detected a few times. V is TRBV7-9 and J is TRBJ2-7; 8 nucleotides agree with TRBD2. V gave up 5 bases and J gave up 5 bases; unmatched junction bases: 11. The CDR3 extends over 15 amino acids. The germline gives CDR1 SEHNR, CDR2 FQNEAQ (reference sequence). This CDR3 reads CASSPHGAGAHEQYF. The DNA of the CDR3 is TGTGCCAGCAGCCCCCACGGAGCGGGAGCACACGAGCAGTACTTC.

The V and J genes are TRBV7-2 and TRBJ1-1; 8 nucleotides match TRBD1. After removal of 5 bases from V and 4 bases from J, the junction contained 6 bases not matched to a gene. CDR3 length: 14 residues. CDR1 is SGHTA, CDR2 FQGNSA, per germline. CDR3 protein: CASSPQGVVTEAFF. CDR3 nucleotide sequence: TGTGCCAGCAGCCCACAGGGGGTGGTCACTGAAGCTTTCTTT.

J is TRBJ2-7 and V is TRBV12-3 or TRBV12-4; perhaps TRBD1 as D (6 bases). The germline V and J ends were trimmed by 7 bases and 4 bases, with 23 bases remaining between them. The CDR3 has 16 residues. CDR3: CASTSFGTFPLYEQYF. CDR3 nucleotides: TGTGCCAGCACCTCCTTCGGGACATTCCCTTTGTACGAGCAGTACTTC.